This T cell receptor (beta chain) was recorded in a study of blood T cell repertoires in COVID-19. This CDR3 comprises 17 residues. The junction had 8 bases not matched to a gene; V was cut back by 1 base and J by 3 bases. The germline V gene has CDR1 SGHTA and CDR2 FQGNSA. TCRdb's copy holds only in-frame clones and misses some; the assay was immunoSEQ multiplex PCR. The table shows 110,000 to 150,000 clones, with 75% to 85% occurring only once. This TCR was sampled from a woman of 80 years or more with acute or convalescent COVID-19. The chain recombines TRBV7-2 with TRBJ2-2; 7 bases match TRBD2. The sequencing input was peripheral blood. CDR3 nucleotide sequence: TGTGCCAGCAGCTTAGTCGGACTAGTAGGCTACACCGGGGAGCTGTTTTTT. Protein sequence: CASSLVGLVGYTGELFF.